A selection of T cell receptor beta chains follows, all from one sample in a study of blood T cell repertoires in COVID-19. Profiling relied on immunoSEQ multiplex PCR, and the TCRdb table lists in-frame clones only, not all of them. The sample consists of tens of thousands of clones, roughly 72% of them appearing once. The sequenced sample consisted of peripheral blood. The receptor set was obtained from a woman aged 70-85 years with COVID-19, enrolled during active disease. Each CDR3 is given with its conserved first and last residue. A D gene is named only where the DNA matches it firmly. The listing skips clone size in some rows; elsewhere it reads once, few, many or a size class.

V	J	size	D	DNA	CDR3
TRBV3-1/TRBV3-2	TRBJ2-3	once	NA	TGTGCCAGCAGCCCCACTAGGTCCTCTACGCAGTATTTT	CASSPTRSSTQYF
TRBV10-3	TRBJ2-2	once	TRBD1	TGTGCCATCAGCCTAAGACAGGGGCAGAGCGGGGAGCTGTTTTTT	CAISLRQGQSGELFF
TRBV9	TRBJ2-5	once	NA	TGTGCCAGCAGCGCCGTCGGGGGTCCCCAAGAGACCCAGTACTTC	CASSAVGGPQETQYF
TRBV6-1	TRBJ1-5	NA	TRBD1	TGTGCCAGCAGTGAAGCGAGGGGACAGAACAATCAGCCCCAGCATTTT	CASSEARGQNNQPQHF
TRBV27	TRBJ1-2	NA	TRBD1	TGTGCCAGCAGGGGACAGTCCTACTATGGCTACACCTTC	CASRGQSYYGYTF
TRBV12-3/TRBV12-4	TRBJ2-1	NA	TRBD2	TGTGCCAGCGGGCTAGCGGGGACCTGGGAGCAGTTCTTC	CASGLAGTWEQFF
TRBV5-4	TRBJ2-7	once	NA	TGTGCCAGCAGCTCTAGACGGGGTAGCTACGAGCAGTACTTC	CASSSRRGSYEQYF
TRBV27	TRBJ1-5	NA	TRBD1	TGTGCCAGCAGCCGCTCCCGACAGGGGGGCAATCAGCCCCAGCATTTT	CASSRSRQGGNQPQHF
TRBV28	TRBJ2-7	NA	NA	TGTGCCAGCAGTTCGACAGTCCCGGACGAGCAGTACTTC	CASSSTVPDEQYF
TRBV6-2/TRBV6-3	TRBJ2-5	NA	TRBD1	TGTGCCAGCAGTTACTCGGGACAGGGGTCTGGGGAGACCCAGTACTTC	CASSYSGQGSGETQYF
TRBV3-1/TRBV3-2	TRBJ1-1	NA	TRBD1	TGTGCCAGCAGCCAAGGGACAGGGGGCAGGGCTTTCTTT	CASSQGTGGRAFF
TRBV6-5	TRBJ2-2	NA	TRBD1	TGTGCCAGCAGTTCCCGGACAGGGGGAGGCACCGGGGAGCTGTTTTTT	CASSSRTGGGTGELFF
TRBV11-3	TRBJ2-1	NA	TRBD2	TGTGCCAGCAGCTTTAGCGGGGCCGGGAATGAGCAGTTCTTC	CASSFSGAGNEQFF
TRBV19	TRBJ2-3	NA	NA	TGTGCCAGTAGCCGAGGGCAGGGGTCTAGCACAGATACGCAGTATTTT	CASSRGQGSSTDTQYF
TRBV3-1/TRBV3-2	TRBJ2-5	once	TRBD2	TGTGCCAGCAGCACGTTGGGGGGGGAGACCCAGTACTTC	CASSTLGGETQYF
TRBV7-2	TRBJ1-2	NA	NA	TGTGCCAGCAGCGTAGACGGCCGGAGAGACTATGGCTACACCTTC	CASSVDGRRDYGYTF
TRBV19	TRBJ1-6	NA	TRBD1	TGTGCCAGTAGTATTGTGGACAGGAATTCACCCCTCCACTTT	CASSIVDRNSPLHF
TRBV19	TRBJ2-1	few	TRBD2	TGTGCCAGTAGTATACCGGGACTAAGATCCGAGCAGTTCTTC	CASSIPGLRSEQFF
TRBV5-4	TRBJ2-3	NA	NA	TGTGCCAGCAGCTTGGGGACTTTCACAGATACGCAGTATTTT	CASSLGTFTDTQYF